These T cell receptor beta chains were read from a single sample in a study of identical twins. TCRdb ran MiXCR on the 5' RACE reads and lists one entry per CDR3 protein. The sample has fewer than 900,000 distinct CDR3 sequences; about 20% are singletons. This sample was also put to use in a study of T cells expressing NK-cell markers.

Sequencing was carried out using PBMCs. The receptors originated from a woman aged 18 to 35 in good health. The CDR3 runs from the conserved cysteine through the conserved F or W. D genes are given only for firm matches. Some rows mark clone size as missing; the rest say once, few, many or name a class of expanded clone.

TRBJ1-1	TRBV6-5	NA	few	TGTGCCAGCAGTTACAAGGGAGATGGGAACACTGAAGCTTTCTTT	CASSYKGDGNTEAFF
TRBJ2-7	TRBV20-1	NA	NA	TGCAGTGCTAGAGTATGGGGGAGAAGCTACGAGCAGTACTTC	CSARVWGRSYEQYF
TRBJ2-5	TRBV20-1	NA	many	TGCAGTGCTAGAGGGGGGGAGACCCAGTACTTC	CSARGGETQYF
TRBJ2-1	TRBV29-1	TRBD2	many	TGCAGCTCCAGTGGGACTAGCCCTTACAATGAGCAGTTCTTC	CSSSGTSPYNEQFF
TRBJ1-1	TRBV7-2	TRBD1	few	TGTGCCAGCAGCTTAAAACAGGGGCAAAGGAACACTGAAGCTTTCTTT	CASSLKQGQRNTEAFF
TRBJ2-7	TRBV4-3	NA	few	TGCGCCAGCAGCCAGCGACCTTTCGCCTACGAGCAGTACTTC	CASSQRPFAYEQYF
TRBJ2-5	TRBV12-3/TRBV12-4	TRBD2	NA	TGTGCCAGCAGTTTACTCGGGACTAGCGGGGGAGGAGAGACCCAGTACTTC	CASSLLGTSGGGETQYF
TRBJ1-1	TRBV7-9	NA	NA	TGTGCCAGCAGCCCAGGTGGGGCTCACACTGAAGCTTTCTTT	CASSPGGAHTEAFF
TRBJ1-1	TRBV5-1	NA	NA	TGCGCCAGCAGCTTTAATGGGGTAGGCTTTGAAGCTTTCTTT	CASSFNGVGFEAFF
TRBJ2-7	TRBV6-2/TRBV6-3	TRBD2	NA	TGTGCCAGCAGTTACCTCGGACTAGCGGGAGCGGAGCAGTACTTC	CASSYLGLAGAEQYF
TRBJ2-5	TRBV3-1	TRBD2	NA	TGTGCCAGCAGCCAATCTAGCGGGGGATATCAAGAGACCCAGTACTTC	CASSQSSGGYQETQYF
TRBJ1-5	TRBV20-1	NA	NA	TGCAGTGCTAGACCCCGGGGGGGTGACAATCAGCCCCAGCATTTT	CSARPRGGDNQPQHF
TRBJ2-1	TRBV12-3/TRBV12-4	TRBD2	NA	TGTGCCAGCAGTTTTGGAGCGGGGGCCCACCATGAGCAGTTCTTC	CASSFGAGAHHEQFF
TRBJ2-1	TRBV6-6	TRBD1	few	TGTGCCAGCAGACTTGCGGGACAGGAGTTCTTC	CASRLAGQEFF
TRBJ2-1	TRBV19	TRBD2	NA	TGTGCCAGTAACCAGCGGGAGTACAATGAGCAGTTCTTC	CASNQREYNEQFF
TRBJ2-6	TRBV29-1	NA	few	TGCAGCGTTGATTCGGGTGCTGGGGCCAACGTCCTGACTTTC	CSVDSGAGANVLTF
TRBJ2-2	TRBV4-3	NA	NA	TGCGCCAGCAGCCAAGATAGGGCCGGGAACGGGGAGCTGTTTTTT	CASSQDRAGNGELFF
TRBJ2-2	TRBV6-2/TRBV6-3	NA	NA	TGTGCCAGCAGTTACGATGAGACCACGAACACCGGGGAGCTGTTTTTT	CASSYDETTNTGELFF
TRBJ1-5	TRBV7-9	NA	NA	TGTGCCAGCAGCTTAGGACTAGGGGGTCAGCCCCAGCATTTT	CASSLGLGGQPQHF
TRBJ2-1	TRBV20-1	NA	few	TGCAGCTGGGCGTATCCGGGATACAATGAGCAGTTCTTC	CSWAYPGYNEQFF
TRBJ2-1	TRBV24-1	NA	few	TGTGCCACCAGTGACCTAAAGCCCCTGTTCTTC	CATSDLKPLFF
TRBJ1-1	TRBV11-3	NA	many	TGTGCCAGCAGCTTACCGGGGGTCGGCACTGAAGCTTTCTTT	CASSLPGVGTEAFF
TRBJ1-5	TRBV18	NA	NA	TGTGCCAGCTCAGCCAGGGAGGGTCAGCCCCAGCATTTT	CASSAREGQPQHF
TRBJ1-2	TRBV12-3/TRBV12-4	NA	few	TGTGCCAGCAGTTCTTGGGCAGACTACCACTATGGCTACACCTTC	CASSSWADYHYGYTF
TRBJ1-2	TRBV29-1	NA	NA	TGCAGCGTTGAGTCGGGGGGAAACTATGGCTACACCTTC	CSVESGGNYGYTF
TRBJ2-2	TRBV5-5	TRBD1	few	TGTGCCAGCAGCTTCGACAGGGCGCACGCCGGGGAGCTGTTTTTT	CASSFDRAHAGELFF
TRBJ2-1	TRBV6-5	TRBD2	few	TGTGCCAGCAGTTATTCGGGGGGGCCCTATGAGCAGTTCTTC	CASSYSGGPYEQFF
TRBJ1-4	TRBV20-1	NA	NA	TGCAGTGGGAAGGTCCCAGCGAATGAAAAACTGTTTTTT	CSGKVPANEKLFF
TRBJ1-6	TRBV9	NA	NA	TGTGCCAGCAGCGTAGCCTCTTCACCCCTCCACTTT	CASSVASSPLHF
TRBJ2-3	TRBV4-3	NA	few	TGCGCCAGCAGCCAAGACGGGGGGCACCACACAGATACGCAGTATTTT	CASSQDGGHHTDTQYF
TRBJ1-2	TRBV29-1	NA	few	TGCAGCGCCGCGCCCCCCAGGGAGGATGGCTACACCTTC	CSAAPPREDGYTF
TRBJ2-1	TRBV11-2	TRBD2	NA	TGTGCCAGCAGCAGTTCGGCTAGCGGGACGACATCGACCTACAATGAGCAGTTCTTC	CASSSSASGTTSTYNEQFF
TRBJ2-1	TRBV27	TRBD2	many	TGTGCCAGCAGTTTATCGACAGCGGGGGAGCAGTTCTTC	CASSLSTAGEQFF
TRBJ1-1	TRBV5-1	TRBD1	few	TGCGCCAGCAGCTCCCAGGGGGCCCGTATGAACACTGAAGCTTTCTTT	CASSSQGARMNTEAFF
TRBJ2-1	TRBV6-5	NA	NA	TGTGCCAGCAGTTACAGAATTTCAATCATGGGCCGCATCCACAATGAGCAGTTCTTC	CASSYRISIMGRIHNEQFF
TRBJ2-1	TRBV6-5	NA	NA	TGTGCCAGCAGTTACTCGATTGTGGGGGGTATCTACAATGAGCAGTTCTTC	CASSYSIVGGIYNEQFF
TRBJ1-2	TRBV12-3/TRBV12-4	TRBD1	few	TGTGCCAGCAGCCAACAGGGGGTAGACTATGGCTACACCTTC	CASSQQGVDYGYTF
TRBJ1-1	TRBV29-1	NA	many	TGCAGCGCCACACAGGGTTCCACTGAAGCTTTCTTT	CSATQGSTEAFF
TRBJ2-5	TRBV29-1	NA	few	TGCAGCGTTGTGGCAGGGGATGAGACCCAGTACTTC	CSVVAGDETQYF
TRBJ1-2	TRBV10-2	NA	NA	TGCGCCAGCAGTGAGGGCGAGGAGGGCTACACCTTC	CASSEGEEGYTF
TRBJ2-1	TRBV7-9	TRBD2	NA	TGTGCCAGCAGCTTTTCGGGACTAGCGGGAAGTAATGAGCAGTTCTTC	CASSFSGLAGSNEQFF
TRBJ1-5	TRBV12-3/TRBV12-4	NA	few	TGTGCCAGCAGATCCGACCGTAGCAATCAGCCCCAGCATTTT	CASRSDRSNQPQHF
TRBJ1-1	TRBV6-5	TRBD1	NA	TGTGCCAGCAGTTACTATGGACAGGGGAGGACTGAAGCTTTCTTT	CASSYYGQGRTEAFF
TRBJ2-3	TRBV10-3	NA	NA	TGTGCCATCAGGGATTATGGGGGCGCAGATACGCAGTATTTT	CAIRDYGGADTQYF
TRBJ2-5	TRBV20-1	TRBD2	NA	TGCAGTGCTAGCCTAGCGGGTATCCAAGAGACCCAGTACTTC	CSASLAGIQETQYF
TRBJ1-1	TRBV19	NA	NA	TGTGCCACTAAACGGGGCACTGAAGCTTTCTTT	CATKRGTEAFF
TRBJ1-3	TRBV6-1	TRBD1	few	TGTGCCAGCAGACCTCCGGGACAGGCTGGAAACACCATATATTTT	CASRPPGQAGNTIYF
TRBJ2-7	TRBV29-1	NA	few	TGCAGCGTCGACTTGGGGACCCTTCGCGAGCAGTACTTC	CSVDLGTLREQYF
TRBJ2-2	TRBV4-1	NA	many	TGCGCCAGCAGCCGCGGTCTTAATTCGAACACCGGGGAGCTGTTTTTT	CASSRGLNSNTGELFF
TRBJ2-6	TRBV29-1	TRBD1	few	TGCAGCGTTCCGACAGGGATCTCTGGGGCCAACGTCCTGACTTTC	CSVPTGISGANVLTF